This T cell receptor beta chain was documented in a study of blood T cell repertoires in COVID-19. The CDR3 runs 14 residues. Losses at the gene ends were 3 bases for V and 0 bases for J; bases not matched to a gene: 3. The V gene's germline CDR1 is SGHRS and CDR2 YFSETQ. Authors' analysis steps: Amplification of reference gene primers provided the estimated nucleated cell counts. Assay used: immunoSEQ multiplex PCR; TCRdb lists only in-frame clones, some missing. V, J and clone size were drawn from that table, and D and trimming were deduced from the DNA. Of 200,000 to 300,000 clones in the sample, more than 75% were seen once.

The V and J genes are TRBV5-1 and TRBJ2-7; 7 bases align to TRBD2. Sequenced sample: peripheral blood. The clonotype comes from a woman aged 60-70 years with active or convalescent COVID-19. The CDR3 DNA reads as TGCGCCAGCAGCTGGGGGGGATACTCCTACGAGCAGTACTTC. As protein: CASSWGGYSYEQYF.